These 30 T cell receptor beta chains were sequenced from one sample in a study of blood T cell repertoires in COVID-19. Produced via immunoSEQ multiplex PCR; TCRdb's table is partial and in-frame only. The sample includes fewer than 70,000 clones, 82% seen only once; the top ten take 8% to 10%. The specimen was peripheral blood. The source is a woman of 80 years or more with acute or convalescent COVID-19.

This chain links TRBV7-9 with TRBJ1-5; D is perhaps TRBD1 (5 bases). The CDR3 contains 17 residues. Germline assignment: CDR1 SEHNR and CDR2 FQNEAQ (reference sequence). V was clipped by 1 base and J by 5 bases, with 18 bases between them. The CDR3 here is CASSLEWGETRDQPQHF. DNA for the CDR3: TGTGCCAGCAGCTTAGAGTGGGGCGAGACTCGAGATCAGCCCCAGCATTTT.

There are a few counts of this clone. The rearrangement links TRBV27 to TRBJ1-1; unclear D gene. CDR1 is MNHEY and CDR2 is SMNVEV in the germline V gene (reference sequence). V shed 3 bases and J shed 1 base, with 12 bases lying between them. The CDR3 is made up of 15 amino acids. CDR3 residues: CASSFLTGGNTEAFF. As DNA, the CDR3 is TGTGCCAGCAGTTTTCTGACGGGTGGGAACACTGAAGCTTTCTTT.

The chain uses TRBV13 and TRBJ1-1; D is possibly TRBD1 (5 bases). Germline values: CDR1 PRHDT, CDR2 FYEKMQ (reference sequence). This CDR3 contains 14 residues. The V end was cut by 0 bases, the J end by 0 bases, with 5 bases between. CDR3 nucleotide sequence: TGTGCCAGCAGCTTAGGAGGGGTGAACACTGAAGCTTTCTTT. Residues: CASSLGGVNTEAFF. Complete variable domain (other parts from reference TRBV13 and TRBJ1-1): AAGVIQSPRHLIKEKRETATLKCYPIPRHDTVYWYQQGPGQDPQFLISFYEKMQSDKGSIPDRFSAQQFSDYHSELNMSSLELGDSALYFCASSLGGVNTEAFFGQGTRLTVV.

The chain couples TRBV5-4 to TRBJ1-1; the D is unclear. The CDR3 is 14 residues long. Germline-derived CDR1 and CDR2 are SGHNT and YYREEE (reference sequence). The V gene lost 1 base and the J gene lost 1 base, with 8 bases spanning the gap. The CDR3: CASSLQAPNTEAFF. The CDR3 nucleotides read TGTGCCAGCAGCTTGCAGGCACCGAACACTGAAGCTTTCTTT.

This clone occurred a few times. V is TRBV11-2 and J is TRBJ2-5, with D unresolved. V shed 5 bases and J shed 1 base, with 17 bases lying between them. CDR1 SGHAT and CDR2 FQNNGV come from the germline V gene. This CDR3 is built from 16 residues. CDR3 nucleotides: TGTGCCAGCAGCACCCTACACGGTCAGGTCCAAGAGACCCAGTACTTC. This sequence encodes CASSTLHGQVQETQYF.

The CDR3 DNA follows: TGTGCCAGCAGTGACGGAGGCGGGGACCAGCAGTTCTTC. It codes for CASSDGGGDQQFF. The gene calls are TRBV6-4 and TRBJ2-1; perhaps TRBD2 as D (6 bases). There are 13 residues in the CDR3. Germline values: CDR1 MRHNA, CDR2 SNTAGT. V was cut by 2 bases and J by 11 bases, with 13 bases left in between.

Details on this clone: Compared with germline, one end of the junction differs, possibly owing to a read error. V gene TRBV6-1 combines with J gene TRBJ1-2; the D is unclear. Germline CDR1 and CDR2: MNHNS and SASEGT. The CDR3 spans 13 residues. The CDR3 DNA follows: TGTGCCAGCAGGGAAGTCGGGGATGAAGGCTACACCTTC. It specifies CASREVGDEGYTF.

The chain combines TRBV29-1 with TRBJ2-7; D call uncertain. CDR1 and CDR2 from the germline V gene are SQVTM and ANQGSEA. The CDR3 has 12 amino acids. The V gene lost 0 bases and the J gene lost 4 bases, with 7 bases spanning the gap. In DNA, the CDR3 is TGCAGCGTTGAAGAGCCTCGGTACGAGCAGTACTTC. It translates to CSVEEPRYEQYF.

The V and J genes are TRBV9 and TRBJ1-1; D might be TRBD1 (5 bases). V lost 1 base, J lost 2 bases, and 12 bases lay in between. The CDR3 totals 15 residues. Germline assignment: CDR1 SGDLS and CDR2 YYNGEE. CDR3 nucleotides: TGTGCCAGCAGCGTAACAGGAAGACCAAACACTGAAGCTTTCTTT. As protein: CASSVTGRPNTEAFF. Variable domain in full (rest from reference TRBV9 and TRBJ1-1): DSGVTQTPKHLITATGQRVTLRCSPRSGDLSVYWYQQSLDQGLQFLIQYYNGEERAKGNILERFSAQQFPDLHSELNLSSLELGDSALYFCASSVTGRPNTEAFFGQGTRLTVV.

The CDR3 coding sequence is TGTGCCAGCAGCCAACTAAATCCCCCACTACAGGGGATGAACACTGAAGCTTTCTTT. Translation gives CASSQLNPPLQGMNTEAFF. The chain recombines TRBV3-1 (or the pseudogene TRBV3-2) with TRBJ1-1; 7 bases line up with TRBD1. Germline V gives CDR1 LGHDT, CDR2 YNNKEL (reference sequence). The junction had 15 bases not matched to a gene; V was cut back by 2 bases and J by 0 bases. The CDR3 runs to 19 residues.

Comments on this clone: Distinct nucleotide sequences in the sample also encode this CDR3. CDR3 DNA sequence: TGTGCCAGCAGTGAGCGGGGGTTCTACGAGCAGTACTTC. Translated: CASSERGFYEQYF. The gene calls are TRBV6-1 and TRBJ2-7; 7 bases agree with TRBD2. Germline lookup yields CDR1 MNHNS and CDR2 SASEGT. The CDR3 contains 13 residues. Losses at the gene ends were 3 bases for V and 3 bases for J; bases not matched to a gene: 2.

V usage is TRBV6-1 and J usage is TRBJ1-1; 9 nucleotides match TRBD1. The ends lost 0 bases at V and 1 base at J; junction bases unmatched: 3. The CDR3 is 16 amino acids. CDR1 is MNHNS and CDR2 is SASEGT in the germline V gene. CDR3 nucleotide sequence: TGTGCCAGCAGTGAAGCTACAGGGGGCTGGAACACTGAAGCTTTCTTT. It yields the protein CASSEATGGWNTEAFF.

The chain couples TRBV7-9 to TRBJ2-5, with D unresolved. CDR1 is SEHNR, CDR2 FQNEAQ, per germline (reference sequence). This CDR3 has 14 amino acids. The ends were cut back, 1 base at V and 1 base at J, with 7 bases in the middle. CDR3 protein: CASSLDTSQETQYF. CDR3 in DNA: TGTGCCAGCAGCTTAGACACATCCCAAGAGACCCAGTACTTC.

The genes are TRBV6-5 and TRBJ1-6; weak D call: TRBD1 (5 bases). The germline gives CDR1 MNHEY, CDR2 SVGAGI. The CDR3 totals 14 residues. V was pared by 8 bases and J by 8 bases, with 16 bases between. The CDR3 loop is CASGRGAGYSPLHF. CDR3 DNA sequence: TGTGCCAGCGGGAGGGGAGCCGGTTATTCACCCCTCCACTTT.

This chain uses TRBV5-1 with TRBJ1-2; D is ambiguous. V lost 4 bases to trimming and J lost 8 bases, with 9 bases between them. Germline V gene sequence: CDR1 SGHRS, CDR2 YFSETQ. The CDR3 length is 11 residues. The CDR3, as DNA: TGCGCCAGCAGCCGTGACTCGGGCTACACCTTC. Protein product: CASSRDSGYTF.

V is TRBV7-3 and J is TRBJ2-7; maybe TRBD2 (5 bases). The ends were cut back, 5 bases at V and 1 base at J, with 12 bases in the middle. CDR1 is SGHTA, CDR2 FQGTGA, per germline. CDR3 size: 14 residues. This CDR3 is CASSPGRVSYEQYF. CDR3 DNA: TGTGCCAGCAGCCCCGGGCGGGTTTCCTACGAGCAGTACTTC.

This clone was seen once. The gene calls are TRBV27 and TRBJ1-5; TRBD1 agrees at 8 bases. Germline V gives CDR1 MNHEY, CDR2 SMNVEV (reference sequence). J was trimmed by 1 base and V by 4 bases; bases with no gene match: 6. The CDR3 runs 16 residues. In DNA form, the CDR3 reads TGTGCCAGCAGTTCCGCCGACAGGGGAAGCAATCAGCCCCAGCATTTT. As protein: CASSSADRGSNQPQHF.

The rearrangement joins TRBV6-5 to TRBJ2-3; 8 bases fit TRBD2. Trimming at V came to 6 bases and at J to 10 bases, leaving 6 bases not matched to a gene. CDR3 length: 12 residues. Germline-derived CDR1 and CDR2 are MNHEY and SVGAGI. The CDR3 region is CASRDGAGAQYF. The DNA of the CDR3 is TGTGCCAGCAGGGATGGAGCGGGGGCGCAGTATTTT.

The chain has TRBV3-1 (or the pseudogene TRBV3-2) and TRBJ2-2; D uncertain. The CDR3 spans 14 residues. The V gene lost 0 bases and the J gene lost 0 bases, with 2 bases spanning the gap. The V gene's germline CDR1 is LGHDT and CDR2 YNNKEL (reference sequence). The DNA of the CDR3 is TGTGCCAGCAGCCAAGACTCGAACACCGGGGAGCTGTTTTTT. Translated: CASSQDSNTGELFF.

The chain has TRBV19 and TRBJ1-2; TRBD1 is a possible D gene (5 bases). V lost 0 bases and J lost 4, with 12 bases in between. The CDR3 consists of 15 residues. Germline CDR1 and CDR2: LNHDA and SQIVND (reference sequence). CDR3 amino acids: CASSIDRGQSYGYTF. The CDR3 DNA sequence: TGTGCCAGTAGTATAGATCGAGGACAATCCTATGGCTACACCTTC.

This clone turned up a few times. The chain employs TRBV5-1 and TRBJ2-1, with D possibly TRBD2 on 5 matching bases. The CDR3 loop spans 15 amino acids. Per germline, CDR1 SGHRS and CDR2 YFSETQ. V lost 2 bases to trimming and J lost 3 bases, with 12 bases between them. Here the CDR3 reads CASSLLGDIYNEQFF. The CDR3 region has the DNA TGCGCCAGCAGCTTACTGGGAGATATCTACAATGAGCAGTTCTTC.

The chain employs TRBV6-5 and TRBJ2-5, with TRBD1 as a possible D gene (8 bases). Trimming took 4 bases from V and 5 from J, leaving 11 bases between them. The CDR3 sequence is 13 residues long. CDR1 MNHEY and CDR2 SVGAGI come from the germline V gene. The CDR3 here is CASSSQGGETQYF. The CDR3 nucleotides are TGTGCCAGCAGTTCACAGGGGGGGGAGACCCAGTACTTC.

The chain employs TRBV7-9 and TRBJ2-2, with 9 bases that match TRBD1. CDR3 length equals 15 residues. Unmatched junction bases numbered 5, after V lost 5 bases and J lost 4 bases. Germline V gene lookup returns CDR1 SEHNR and CDR2 FQNEAQ (reference sequence). The chain's CDR3 is CASSIRQGGTGELFF. The CDR3 bases are TGTGCCAGCAGCATCCGACAGGGGGGCACCGGGGAGCTGTTTTTT. Drawing the rest from reference TRBV7-9 and TRBJ2-2, the complete variable domain is DTGVSQNPRHKITKRGQNVTFRCDPISEHNRLYWYRQTLGQGPEFLTYFQNEAQLEKSRLLSDRFSAERPKGSFSTLEIQRTEQGDSAMYLCASSIRQGGTGELFFGEGSRLTVL.

This chain joins TRBV2 and TRBJ1-6; maybe TRBD1 (6 bases). The CDR3 is made up of 14 amino acids. Germline CDR1 SNHLY, CDR2 FYNNEI. V lost 9 bases and J 11 bases, leaving 20 bases between the germline ends. Here the CDR3 reads CARQQGVGLAPLHF. CDR3 bases: TGTGCCAGACAACAGGGAGTGGGCTTAGCACCCCTCCACTTT.

This chain links TRBV12-3 or TRBV12-4 with TRBJ1-2; a weak D match, TRBD1 (6 bases). Trimming shortened V by 4 bases and J by 8 bases, and 11 bases separated the two germline ends. The CDR3 has 12 amino acids. CDR3 DNA: TGTGCCAGCAGTTCCCACAGGGTGGGCTACACCTTC. Residues: CASSSHRVGYTF.

This clone is a singleton in its sample. V usage is TRBV4-1 and J usage is TRBJ1-3, with TRBD1 identical over 9 bases. Per germline, CDR1 MGHRA and CDR2 YSYEKL. The CDR3 contains 16 residues. Germline trimming cut 4 bases from V and 4 bases from J; bases unmatched to any gene: 8. CDR3 amino acids: CASSPLDRGVGNTIYF. The CDR3 region has the DNA TGCGCCAGCAGCCCACTGGACAGGGGAGTCGGAAACACCATATATTTT.

The V gene is TRBV19, the J gene TRBJ2-5; 8 bases map to TRBD1. Germline values: CDR1 LNHDA, CDR2 SQIVND (reference sequence). Trimming removed 3 bases from V and 7 bases from J; junction bases left unmatched: 7. CDR3 length: 14 amino acids. CDR3 bases: TGTGCCAGTAGTATGCAGAGGACAGGGACGACCCAGTACTTC. Encoded protein: CASSMQRTGTTQYF.

The chain has TRBV6-5 and TRBJ2-2, with 9 bases lining up with TRBD1. The germline gives CDR1 MNHEY, CDR2 SVGAGI. V gave up 8 bases and J gave up 0 bases; unmatched junction bases: 4. This CDR3 is 15 amino acids long. As DNA, the CDR3 is TGTGCCAGCCGACGGGACAGGGCGAACACCGGGGAGCTGTTTTTT. It is translated as CASRRDRANTGELFF.

The chain combines TRBV9 with TRBJ2-7; TRBD2 agrees at 10 bases. The junction had 2 bases not matched to a gene; V was cut back by 0 bases and J by 2 bases. The CDR3 consists of 15 residues. Germline CDR1 is SGDLS and CDR2 is YYNGEE. CDR3 in amino acids: CASSVEAGGPYEQYF. The CDR3 bases are TGTGCCAGCAGCGTAGAAGCGGGGGGGCCCTACGAGCAGTACTTC. Full variable domain (remainder filled in from reference TRBV9 and TRBJ2-7): DSGVTQTPKHLITATGQRVTLRCSPRSGDLSVYWYQQSLDQGLQFLIQYYNGEERAKGNILERFSAQQFPDLHSELNLSSLELGDSALYFCASSVEAGGPYEQYFGPGTRLTVT.

This chain joins TRBV30 and TRBJ1-3; the D is unclear. CDR3 length: 12 amino acids. Germline-derived CDR1 and CDR2 are GTSNPN and SVGIG (reference sequence). V lost 0 bases to trimming and J lost 8 bases, with 8 bases between them. CDR3 region: CAWSVKLYTIYF. CDR3 nucleotide sequence: TGTGCCTGGAGTGTAAAGCTGTACACCATATATTTT.